This paragraph reports one TCR beta chain. This record comes from a study of blood T cell repertoires in COVID-19. Study details: The origin of the acute and convalescent COVID-19 samples was the United States, Italy and Spain. T cells, B-cell-depleted T cells, or PBMCs supplied cDNA or gDNA.

Patients in Seattle were enrolled during active infection, then followed longitudinally. Original data processing: From reference gene primer amplification, estimates of nucleated cell counts were derived. Repertoires were generated with immunoSEQ multiplex PCR, while TCRdb's copy carries only in-frame clones and drops some. V and J calls and clone size come straight from that table; D and trimming were deduced from the DNA. The sample includes fewer than 50,000 clones, nearly 90% of them seen just once. The V gene's germline CDR1 is KGHSH and CDR2 LQKENI. The V gene end was trimmed by 6 bases and the J gene end by 7 bases; junction bases not matched to a gene: 12. The CDR3 is 15 residues long.

The material sequenced was peripheral blood. The J gene is TRBJ2-7, the V gene TRBV18; TRBD2 aligns across 10 bases. This receptor was taken from a man in his sixties with COVID-19, enrolled during active disease. CDR3 sequence (DNA): TGTGCCAGCTCCCCGGGTCTAGCGGGAGCTCAAGAGCAGTACTTC. Amino acids: CASSPGLAGAQEQYF.